The 2 T cell receptor beta chains given below trace back to one sample, sequenced in a study of cytomegalovirus exposure and HLA in healthy donors. It was with 60 Vbeta and 13 Jbeta primers that the PCR ran. Profiled with immunoSEQ multiplex PCR; TCRdb holds only in-frame clones, not every one. Here the sample spans about 140,000 clones, roughly three quarters being singletons. The specimen sequenced was PBMCs. The receptor source for this set is a female donor in good health and CMV-seronegative.

The chain employs TRBV5-1 and TRBJ2-1; 7 nucleotides line up with TRBD1. The CDR3 runs to 14 residues. CDR1 is SGHRS, CDR2 YFSETQ, per germline. Trimming took 3 bases from V and 7 from J; bases not matched to a gene: 7. CDR3 protein: CASSSPTGSNEQFF. The DNA for the CDR3 is TGCGCCAGCAGCTCCCCGACAGGGTCGAATGAGCAGTTCTTC.

The rearrangement uses TRBV28 and TRBJ2-5; 12 positions agree with TRBD1. The DNA end lines up better with TRBJ2-7; the J call may be wrong. CDR3 length: 18 amino acids. The germline CDR1 and CDR2 sequences are MDHEN and SYDVKM. In DNA form, the CDR3 reads TGTGCCAGCAGTTTGAGCCTCGCCGGGACAGGGGGCGCCTACGAGCAGTACTTC. Amino acid sequence: CASSLSLAGTGGAYEQYF.